This entry lists 8 T cell receptor beta chains sequenced from one sample in a study of lymphopenia after photon versus proton radiotherapy. Sequencing used immunoSEQ multiplex PCR; TCRdb keeps in-frame clones, though not all of them. The sample consists of around 150,000 clones, about 85% of them appearing once. Sample: peripheral blood, taken from a patient treated with photon-based radiotherapy. These receptors all come from a man aged 50 to 60 with gastric cancer.

The CDR3 nucleotides are TGTGCCAGCAGCTTTGTGTCAGGGGGAGACATTCAGTACTTC. Its translation: CASSFVSGGDIQYF. This chain connects TRBV5-6 to TRBJ2-4; TRBD1 matches 7 bases. J lost 8 bases, V lost 2 bases, and 7 bases had no gene match. The CDR3 covers 14 residues. Germline CDR1 reads SGHDT; CDR2 reads YYEEEE.

The rearrangement uses TRBV29-1 and TRBJ2-3; TRBD2 matches at 9 bases. V shed 5 bases, J shed 2 bases, and the junction held 11 bases outside the gene matches. The CDR3 consists of 16 residues. Germline V lookup: CDR1 SQVTM, CDR2 ANQGSEA. DNA for the CDR3: TGCAGCGTTATCTCCGGGCGGGAGGGCCCCACAGATACGCAGTATTTT. Translation gives CSVISGREGPTDTQYF.

This sequence joins TRBV25-1 and TRBJ2-7; 11 bases fit TRBD2. CDR1 is MGHDK and CDR2 is SYGVNS in the germline V gene. The V gene end was trimmed by 5 bases and the J gene end by 1 base; junction bases not matched to a gene: 10. This CDR3 contains 17 residues. Here the CDR3 reads CASSPPKLAGESYEQYF. As DNA, the CDR3 is TGTGCCAGCAGTCCTCCCAAACTAGCGGGAGAGTCCTACGAGCAGTACTTC.

The chain is built from TRBV2 and TRBJ1-4, with TRBD1 as a possible D gene (6 bases). CDR1 and CDR2 from the germline V gene are SNHLY and FYNNEI. The CDR3 is made up of 15 amino acids. Trimming removed 2 bases at V and 7 bases at J, with 14 bases between. The DNA of the CDR3 is TGTGCCAGCAGTGAATCGGGGGGCCGGGGTGAAAAACTGTTTTTT. Protein product: CASSESGGRGEKLFF.

The rearrangement joins TRBV7-9 to TRBJ2-7; no clear D. Trimming took 5 bases from V and 5 from J, leaving 7 bases between them. This CDR3 is 11 amino acids long. Germline V lookup: CDR1 SEHNR, CDR2 FQNEAQ (reference sequence). CDR3 sequence (DNA): TGTGCCAGCAGCACCGCCCACGAGCAGTACTTC. Translation gives CASSTAHEQYF.

The chain combines TRBV11-3 with TRBJ2-2; TRBD2 matches at 9 bases. This CDR3 region has 17 residues. J was trimmed by 4 bases and V by 1 base; bases with no gene match: 7. Germline V lookup: CDR1 SGHNT, CDR2 YENEEA. CDR3: CASSLVRTSDSTGELFF. Here the CDR3 DNA reads TGTGCCAGCAGCTTAGTCCGGACTAGCGATAGCACCGGGGAGCTGTTTTTT.

The rearrangement joins TRBV7-2 to TRBJ2-2; 7 positions agree with TRBD2. The J segment lost 4 bases and the V segment lost 2 bases, leaving 1 base of the junction unmatched. Germline-derived CDR1 and CDR2 are SGHTA and FQGNSA. The CDR3 runs to 14 residues. This CDR3 is CASSLLAVTGELFF. The CDR3 DNA is TGTGCCAGCAGCTTACTAGCGGTCACCGGGGAGCTGTTTTTT.

This CDR3 is CASSESRSRGGGISNQPQHF. In nucleotides, the CDR3 is TGTGCCAGCAGTGAATCCCGGTCCAGGGGGGGCGGTATTAGCAATCAGCCCCAGCATTTT. This chain uses TRBV6-1 with TRBJ1-5; 7 bases agree with TRBD1. Germline CDR1 reads MNHNS; CDR2 reads SASEGT. The ends lost 2 bases at V and 0 bases at J; junction bases unmatched: 16. This CDR3 has 20 amino acids.